The 27 T cell receptor beta chains below all came from one sample that was sequenced in a study of T cell repertoires in cytomegalovirus infection. From the reads, TCRdb called clonotypes with MiXCR, one entry per CDR3 protein. The sample lists approximately 700,000 distinct CDR3 sequences, less than 40% occurring once. Sequencing was done on a sample of PBMCs. The receptor source for this set is a human donor in good health (CMV status not recorded). Some clones in this sample may be carry-over from other donors' samples.

The sample holds many counts of this clonotype. The rearrangement joins TRBV30 to TRBJ1-1; 8 bases line up with TRBD1. J was trimmed by 5 bases and V by 7 bases; bases with no gene match: 6. Germline CDR1 reads GTSNPN; CDR2 reads SVGIG (reference sequence). The CDR3 consists of 12 residues. This CDR3 reads CASQGAVTEAFF. The DNA for the CDR3 is TGTGCCTCGCAGGGGGCTGTAACTGAAGCTTTCTTT.

The chain combines TRBV30 with TRBJ1-1, with D possibly matching TRBD1 (6 bases). The CDR3 has 15 residues. Germline CDR1 reads GTSNPN; CDR2 reads SVGIG (reference sequence). Trimming removed 6 bases at V and 1 base at J, with 18 bases between. The CDR3 loop is CACLPRGHRNTEAFF. The CDR3 bases are TGTGCCTGTCTCCCCCGGGGACACCGGAACACTGAAGCTTTCTTT.

This sequence joins TRBV4-1 and TRBJ1-4; D not resolved. Trimming removed 1 base at V and 7 bases at J, with 13 bases between. Germline lookup yields CDR1 MGHRA and CDR2 YSYEKL. This CDR3 has 15 residues. The CDR3 sequence is CASSQVSGDREKLFF. In DNA, the CDR3 is TGCGCCAGCAGCCAAGTCTCGGGCGATCGTGAAAAACTGTTTTTT.

This rearrangement joins TRBV19 to TRBJ2-6, with D uncertain. The V gene's germline CDR1 is LNHDA and CDR2 SQIVND (reference sequence). The CDR3 length is 14 residues. Trimming removed 3 bases from V and 3 bases from J, with 6 bases in between. CDR3 region: CASSISLGANVLTF. CDR3 DNA sequence: TGTGCCAGTAGTATCAGTCTTGGGGCCAACGTCCTGACTTTC.

This clonotype was seen repeatedly, ten times or more. The chain is built from TRBV6-1 and TRBJ2-2; D tentatively reads TRBD1 or TRBD2 (5 bases each). Germline V lookup: CDR1 MNHNS, CDR2 SASEGT. With 8 bases removed from V and 1 base from J, the gap between germline ends came to 11 bases. The CDR3 runs 14 residues. The CDR3 bases are TGTGCCAGCCGAAGGGACCGGAACACCGGGGAGCTGTTTTTT. Protein: CASRRDRNTGELFF.

This clonotype was observed a handful of times. The rearrangement links TRBV6-1 to TRBJ1-6; no reliable D call. Germline assignment: CDR1 MNHNS and CDR2 SASEGT. V was shortened by 1 base and J by 7 bases, with 17 bases between the two germline ends. The CDR3 is made up of 17 amino acids. The CDR3 DNA is TGTGCCAGCAGTGAAGTGATTGTGGGGTTGGCCAATTCACCCCTCCACTTT. Its protein is CASSEVIVGLANSPLHF.

V is TRBV15 and J is TRBJ2-1, with a weak D call TRBD1 (6 bases). V was cut by 9 bases and J by 0 bases, with 9 bases left in between. CDR1 is LNHNV and CDR2 is YYDKDF in the germline V gene (reference sequence). The CDR3 runs to 13 residues. The chain's CDR3 is CATGQSSYNEQFF. The DNA for the CDR3 is TGTGCCACTGGACAGAGCTCCTACAATGAGCAGTTCTTC.

J is TRBJ1-2 and V is TRBV7-6, with 9 bases fitting TRBD1. V lost 0 bases to trimming and J lost 6 bases; unmatched junction nucleotides: 5. CDR3 length: 15 residues. CDR1 SGHVS and CDR2 FNYEAQ come from the germline V gene. For the CDR3, the DNA is TGTGCCAGCAGCTTAGCGCCGGGACAGGGTGATGGCTACACCTTC. Translating it yields CASSLAPGQGDGYTF.

This chain's CDR3 is CASSPYRVNTGELFF. The CDR3 coding sequence is TGTGCCAGCTCACCCTACAGGGTTAACACCGGGGAGCTGTTTTTT. The chain recombines TRBV18 with TRBJ2-2; tentatively, D is TRBD1 (6 bases). The V end was cut by 3 bases, the J end by 2 bases, with 10 bases between. CDR3 length: 15 amino acids. Germline assignment: CDR1 KGHSH and CDR2 LQKENI.

The V call is TRBV18, the J call TRBJ1-2, with a weak D call TRBD1 (6 bases). The length of the CDR3 is 15 residues. V was pared by 1 base and J by 4 bases, with 13 bases between. CDR1 is KGHSH, CDR2 LQKENI, per germline. The CDR3 is CASSPRQGKIYGYTF. The CDR3 DNA reads TGTGCCAGCTCACCACGTCAGGGGAAGATCTATGGCTACACCTTC.

V and J are TRBV12-3 or TRBV12-4 and TRBJ1-2; tentatively, D is TRBD1 (6 bases). The V end was cut by 3 bases, the J end by 8 bases, with 16 bases between. The length of the CDR3 is 14 residues. The CDR3 protein is CASSLGDRTEGYTF. Here the CDR3 DNA reads TGTGCCAGCAGTTTGGGAGACAGGACAGAGGGCTACACCTTC.

This clonotype was seen a handful of times. This chain uses TRBV24-1 with TRBJ2-3; unclear D gene. V was shortened by 8 bases and J by 0 bases, with 11 bases between the two germline ends. This CDR3 spans 14 amino acids. The V gene's germline CDR1 is KGHDR and CDR2 SFDVKD. The DNA for the CDR3 is TGTGCCACCAAGGCAACTTCTAGCACAGATACGCAGTATTTT. It is translated as CATKATSSTDTQYF.

The table lists this clonotype with a few counts. CDR3 in amino acids: CASSRGGVSNQPQHF. The CDR3 DNA reads as TGTGCCAGCAGTCGCGGGGGTGTTAGCAATCAGCCCCAGCATTTT. The chain is built from TRBV12-3 or TRBV12-4 and TRBJ1-5; D is possibly TRBD1 (5 bases). Deletions cut 5 bases from V and 0 bases from J, with 11 bases between. The CDR3 length is 15 residues.

Worth noting for this clonotype: A single base separates this from a much larger clone, so it may be a read error. Given the absence of the conserved phenylalanine or tryptophan at the CDR3 end, a read error is likely. The V and J genes are TRBV7-2 and TRBJ2-1; weak D call: TRBD1 (6 bases). Trimming pared 5 bases from V and 4 bases from J, leaving 15 bases between. CDR3 length equals 15 residues. From germline, CDR1 is SGHTA and CDR2 FQGNSA. The CDR3 sequence is CASSVGAVSYNEQFL. The CDR3 coding sequence is TGTGCCAGCAGCGTGGGGGCGGTCTCATACAATGAGCAGTTCTTA.

This clonotype came up a few times. The rearrangement links TRBV6-1 to TRBJ1-3; D is ambiguous. Deletions cut 2 bases from V and 2 bases from J, with 10 bases between. Looked up from germline, CDR1 is MNHNS and CDR2 is SASEGT. CDR3 size: 15 residues. The CDR3 here is CASSEPREAGNTIYF. The CDR3 DNA reads TGTGCCAGCAGTGAACCGCGAGAGGCTGGAAACACCATATATTTT.

This sequence joins TRBV3-1 and TRBJ2-2, with D tentatively TRBD1 or TRBD2 (5 bases each). The germline CDR1 and CDR2 sequences are LGHDT and YNNKEL (reference sequence). CDR3 length: 21 amino acids. V lost 0 bases and J 8 bases, leaving 31 bases between the germline ends. The CDR3 here is CASSQDCGREGIPNSPGELFF. Here the CDR3 DNA reads TGTGCCAGCAGCCAAGATTGTGGACGAGAGGGGATCCCGAATTCTCCGGGGGAGCTGTTTTTT. Variable domain in full (rest from reference TRBV3-1 and TRBJ2-2): DTAVSQTPKYLVTQMGNDKSIKCEQNLGHDTMYWYKQDSKKFLKIMFSYNNKELIINETVPNRFSPKSPDKAHLNLHINSLELGDSAVYFCASSQDCGREGIPNSPGELFFGEGSRLTVL.

The V and J genes are TRBV18 and TRBJ2-7; 7 bases are shared with TRBD1. The CDR3 runs to 15 residues. Germline assignment: CDR1 KGHSH and CDR2 LQKENI. V lost 3 bases and J lost 0; bases outside the gene matches: 5. The CDR3 nucleotides read TGTGCCAGCTCACCCGGGACAGCGAACTCCTACGAGCAGTACTTC. It specifies CASSPGTANSYEQYF.

The DNA of the CDR3 is TGTGCCAGCAGCCCGGACCCCCCAGAGCAGAGCCCTGGTGGCTACACCTTC. Protein product: CASSPDPPEQSPGGYTF. V is TRBV14 and J is TRBJ1-2; D call uncertain. The CDR3 extends over 17 amino acids. The V and J ends lost 4 bases and 7 bases respectively, with 25 bases between them. The germline V gene encodes CDR1 SGHDN and CDR2 FVKESK.

This clonotype was seen repeatedly, ten times or more. The chain couples TRBV7-2 to TRBJ2-1, with 8 positions matching TRBD1. Germline lookup yields CDR1 SGHTA and CDR2 FQGNSA. V lost 2 bases to trimming and J lost 7 bases; unmatched junction nucleotides: 10. CDR3 length: 16 amino acids. The CDR3 DNA reads as TGTGCCAGCAGCTTAACCCGGGGACAGGTGTGGAATGAGCAGTTCTTC. It specifies CASSLTRGQVWNEQFF.

V usage is TRBV28 and J usage is TRBJ1-3; unclear D gene. Per the germline V gene, CDR1 is MDHEN and CDR2 is SYDVKM. There are 17 residues in the CDR3. V lost 5 bases to trimming and J lost 0 bases, with 17 bases between them. The CDR3 nucleotides are TGTGCCAGCAGTCCACCCTCAGGACGGTCCTCTGGAAACACCATATATTTT. This sequence encodes CASSPPSGRSSGNTIYF. Based on the CDR3 plus reference TRBV28 and TRBJ1-3, the full variable domain is DVKVTQSSRYLVKRTGEKVFLECVQDMDHENMFWYRQDPGLGLRLIYFSYDVKMKEKGDIPEGYSVSREKKERFSLILESASTNQTSMYLCASSPPSGRSSGNTIYFGEGSWLTVV.

This clonotype was observed at least ten times. At one end the junction does not follow the germline gene, possibly because of a read error. The chain uses TRBV7-7 and TRBJ2-3; 7 positions match TRBD1. CDR1 is SSHAT, CDR2 FNYEAQ, per germline (reference sequence). This CDR3 has 15 residues. The CDR3 DNA sequence: TGTGCTAGCAGCCGAGGGGGCCAGGGTACAGATACGCAGTATTTT. Amino acid sequence: CASSRGGQGTDTQYF.

The chain recombines TRBV19 with TRBJ1-2; 9 positions match TRBD1. The CDR3 totals 18 residues. The V gene end was trimmed by 3 bases and the J gene end by 3 bases; junction bases not matched to a gene: 14. CDR1 LNHDA and CDR2 SQIVND come from the germline V gene (reference sequence). CDR3 amino acids: CASSIVWRGQGSDYGYTF. The CDR3 nucleotides read TGTGCCAGTAGTATCGTCTGGAGGGGACAGGGTTCCGACTATGGCTACACCTTC. The full variable domain, with the rest looked up from reference TRBV19 and TRBJ1-2, is DGGITQSPKYLFRKEGQNVTLSCEQNLNHDAMYWYRQDPGQGLRLIYYSQIVNDFQKGDIAEGYSVSREKKESFPLTVTSAQKNPTAFYLCASSIVWRGQGSDYGYTFGSGTRLTVV.

On this clonotype: The CDR3 does not end in the conserved phenylalanine or tryptophan, so this is likely a read error. This rearrangement joins TRBV5-1 to TRBJ2-7; possibly TRBD2 for D (5 bases). Per the germline V gene, CDR1 is SGHRS and CDR2 is YFSETQ. Trimming took off 0 bases at V and 0 bases at J, with 10 bases between the two ends. This CDR3 comprises 15 residues. The CDR3 is CASSLVSGSSYEQYL. The CDR3 coding sequence is TGCGCCAGCAGCTTGGTCTCGGGGAGCTCCTACGAGCAGTACTTA.

J is TRBJ1-4 and V is TRBV4-1; D remains unclear. V was pared by 1 base and J by 13 bases, with 16 bases between. In germline, CDR1 is MGHRA, CDR2 YSYEKL. The length of the CDR3 is 14 residues. The CDR3 sequence: CASSQGGSARGLFF. As DNA, the CDR3 is TGCGCCAGCAGCCAAGGAGGGTCAGCGAGAGGACTGTTTTTT.

The chain is built from TRBV2 and TRBJ2-1; tentatively, D is TRBD2 (5 bases). With 11 bases removed from V and 9 bases from J, the gap between germline ends came to 17 bases. Germline loops: CDR1 SNHLY, CDR2 FYNNEI. The CDR3 runs 12 residues. CDR3 region: CAGAEIVGEQFF. CDR3 nucleotide sequence: TGTGCCGGAGCGGAGATCGTCGGTGAGCAGTTCTTC.

This clonotype was counted a few times. Germline is not matched at one junction end, which may reflect a read error. The chain carries TRBV4-1 and TRBJ2-3, with D perhaps being TRBD1 or TRBD2 (8 bases each). Germline loops: CDR1 MGHRA, CDR2 YSYEKL. The CDR3 spans 16 residues. Here the CDR3 reads CASSRGLAGSTDTQYF. In DNA form, the CDR3 reads TGTGCCAGCAGCAGGGGGCTAGCGGGTTCCACAGATACGCAGTATTTT.

This clonotype was seen a handful of times. The rearrangement links TRBV20-1 to TRBJ1-5; unclear D gene. Germline lookup yields CDR1 DFQATT and CDR2 SNEGSKA (reference sequence). V lost 7 bases, J lost 4 bases, and 17 bases lay in between. This CDR3 has 14 residues. The CDR3 reads CSGSGLSDNQPQHF. CDR3 bases: TGCAGTGGAAGCGGGCTGTCGGATAATCAGCCCCAGCATTTT.